This TCR beta chain stems from a study of shared clonotypes between healthy human individuals. Study-wide results and caveats: Sampling used blood alone; tissue repertoires probably differ.

TCRdb keeps only in-frame clones here, not all; method: immunoSEQ multiplex PCR. Among over a million clones listed, about 80% were seen once. Points on this clone: No antigen is known for it.

Germline V gene lookup returns CDR1 LNHDA and CDR2 SQIVND (reference sequence). This CDR3 region has 18 residues. V lost 5 bases, J lost 7 bases, and 12 bases stayed unmatched. The rearrangement joins TRBV19 to TRBJ2-1; the match to TRBD2 covers 15 bases. This TCR was sampled from a man younger than 35 in good health. Source material: memory CD4+ T cells sorted from blood. Subset defined: CD45RA-negative fraction. The CDR3 here is CASSLLPGLAGGLNEQFF. In nucleotides, the CDR3 is TGTGCCAGTAGTTTATTACCGGGACTAGCGGGGGGTTTGAATGAGCAGTTCTTC. The variable domain in full, with the rest retrieved from reference TRBV19 and TRBJ2-1, is DGGITQSPKYLFRKEGQNVTLSCEQNLNHDAMYWYRQDPGQGLRLIYYSQIVNDFQKGDIAEGYSVSREKKESFPLTVTSAQKNPTAFYLCASSLLPGLAGGLNEQFFGPGTRLTVL.